This entry concerns a single T cell receptor (beta chain). Its antigen is not identified. The sample is drawn from a study of shared clonotypes between healthy human individuals. Per the original methods: Junction-only immunoSEQ data arrived without quality scores, meaning filtering differed. The assay was immunoSEQ multiplex PCR, and TCRdb's table has in-frame clones only and misses some. Clone size and the V and J calls come from that table; the DNA yielded D and trimming. The profile shows hundreds of thousands of clones, 85% to 95% of them singletons. Regarding the study as a whole: Apart from blood, nothing was sampled; tissue repertoires likely differ.

Trimming cost V 5 bases and J 4 bases, with 8 bases left between them. CDR3 length: 12 amino acids. Per germline, CDR1 SGHVS and CDR2 FNYEAQ. It was CD45RO-negative cells, positively selected for CCR7, that made up naive CD8 cells, with terminally differentiated effector memory CD45RA+ cells excluded. The chain couples TRBV7-6 to TRBJ1-1, with D unclear. The sequence was obtained from a woman aged 30 to 39 in good health. Sequenced input: naive CD8+ T cells sorted from blood. The CDR3 DNA follows: TGTGCCAGCAGCGCAGATATCACTGAAGCTTTCTTT. Amino acids: CASSADITEAFF.